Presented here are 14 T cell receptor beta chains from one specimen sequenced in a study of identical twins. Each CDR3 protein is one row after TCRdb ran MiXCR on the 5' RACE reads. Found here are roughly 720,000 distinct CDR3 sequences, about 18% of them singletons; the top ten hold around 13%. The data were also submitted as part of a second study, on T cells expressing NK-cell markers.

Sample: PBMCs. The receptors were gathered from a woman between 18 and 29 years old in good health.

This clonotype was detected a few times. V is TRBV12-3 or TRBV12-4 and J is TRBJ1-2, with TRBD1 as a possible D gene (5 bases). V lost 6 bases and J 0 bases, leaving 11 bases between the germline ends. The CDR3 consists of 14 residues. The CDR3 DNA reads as TGTGCCAGCAGGCTTTCGACAGCTAACTATGGCTACACCTTC. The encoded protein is CASRLSTANYGYTF.

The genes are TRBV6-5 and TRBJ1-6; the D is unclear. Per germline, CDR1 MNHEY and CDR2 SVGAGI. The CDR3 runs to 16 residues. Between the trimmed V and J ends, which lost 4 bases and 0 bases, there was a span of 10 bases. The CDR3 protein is CASSFSGSSYNSPLHF. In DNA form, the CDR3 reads TGTGCCAGCAGTTTCTCCGGCAGCTCCTATAATTCACCCCTCCACTTT.

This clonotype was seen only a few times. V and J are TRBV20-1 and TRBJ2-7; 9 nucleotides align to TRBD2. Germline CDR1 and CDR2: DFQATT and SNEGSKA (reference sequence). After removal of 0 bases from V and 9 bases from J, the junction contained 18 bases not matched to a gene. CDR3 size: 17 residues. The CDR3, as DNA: TGCAGTGCTAGAGATCGGAGTAGCGGGGGCGCGGGGTATGGGCAGTACTTC. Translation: CSARDRSSGGAGYGQYF.

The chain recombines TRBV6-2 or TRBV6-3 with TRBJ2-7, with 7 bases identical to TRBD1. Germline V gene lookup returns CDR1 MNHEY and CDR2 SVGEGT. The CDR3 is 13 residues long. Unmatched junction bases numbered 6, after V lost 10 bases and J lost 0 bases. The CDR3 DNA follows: TGTGCCACCTTTACAGGGGACTCCTACGAGCAGTACTTC. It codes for CATFTGDSYEQYF.

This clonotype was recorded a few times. As DNA, the CDR3 is TGTGCCAGCAGCGTTGGATGGAGACAGGGGTCAGATACGCAGTATTTT. Its translation is CASSVGWRQGSDTQYF. This sequence joins TRBV9 and TRBJ2-3; 8 bases match TRBD1. Trimming took 2 bases from V and 4 from J; bases not matched to a gene: 9. CDR3 length equals 16 residues. Germline CDR1 is SGDLS and CDR2 is YYNGEE.

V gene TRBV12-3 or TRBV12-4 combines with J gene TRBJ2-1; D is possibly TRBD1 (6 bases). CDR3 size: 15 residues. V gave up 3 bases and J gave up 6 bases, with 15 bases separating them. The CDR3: CASSLRQGISNEQFF. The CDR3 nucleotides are TGTGCCAGCAGTTTGAGGCAGGGGATCTCCAATGAGCAGTTCTTC.

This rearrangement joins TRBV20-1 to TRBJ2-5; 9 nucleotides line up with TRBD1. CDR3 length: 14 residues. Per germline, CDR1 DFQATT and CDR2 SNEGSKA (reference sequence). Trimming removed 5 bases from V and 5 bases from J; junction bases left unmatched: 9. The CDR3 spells CSASDRGGRETQYF. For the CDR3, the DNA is TGCAGTGCTTCGGACAGGGGCGGTAGGGAGACCCAGTACTTC.

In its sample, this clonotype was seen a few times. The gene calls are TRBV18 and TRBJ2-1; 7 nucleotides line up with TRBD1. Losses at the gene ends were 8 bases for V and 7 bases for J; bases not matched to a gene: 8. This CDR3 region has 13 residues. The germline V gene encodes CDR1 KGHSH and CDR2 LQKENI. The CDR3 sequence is CASTDRSMNEQFF. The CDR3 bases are TGTGCCAGCACGGACAGGTCAATGAATGAGCAGTTCTTC.

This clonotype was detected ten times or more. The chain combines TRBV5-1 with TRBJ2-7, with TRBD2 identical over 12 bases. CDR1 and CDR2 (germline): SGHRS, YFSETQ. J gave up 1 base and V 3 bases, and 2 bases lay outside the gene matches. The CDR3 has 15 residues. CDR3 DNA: TGCGCCAGCAGCTCTACTAGCGGGGGGTCCTACGAGCAGTACTTC. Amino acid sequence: CASSSTSGGSYEQYF.

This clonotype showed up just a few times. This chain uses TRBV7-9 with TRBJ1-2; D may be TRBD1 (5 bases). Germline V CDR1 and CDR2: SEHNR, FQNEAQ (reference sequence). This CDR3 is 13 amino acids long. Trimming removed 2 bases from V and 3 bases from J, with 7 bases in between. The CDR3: CASSLTGYYGYTF. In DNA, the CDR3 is TGTGCCAGCAGCTTAACAGGCTACTATGGCTACACCTTC.

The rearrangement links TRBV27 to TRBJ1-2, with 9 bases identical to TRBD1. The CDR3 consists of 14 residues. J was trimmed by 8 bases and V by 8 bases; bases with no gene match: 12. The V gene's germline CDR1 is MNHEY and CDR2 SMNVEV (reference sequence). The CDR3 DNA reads TGTGCCAGCTCTCTCCGGGACAGGGAAAACGGCTACACCTTC. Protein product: CASSLRDRENGYTF.

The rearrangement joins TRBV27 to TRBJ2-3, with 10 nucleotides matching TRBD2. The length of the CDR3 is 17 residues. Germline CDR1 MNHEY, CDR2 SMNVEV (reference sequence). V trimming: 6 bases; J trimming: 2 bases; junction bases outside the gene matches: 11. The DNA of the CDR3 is TGTGCCAGCAGCCCCGGGGCTAGCGGGAGTCTCACAGATACGCAGTATTTT. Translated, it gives CASSPGASGSLTDTQYF.

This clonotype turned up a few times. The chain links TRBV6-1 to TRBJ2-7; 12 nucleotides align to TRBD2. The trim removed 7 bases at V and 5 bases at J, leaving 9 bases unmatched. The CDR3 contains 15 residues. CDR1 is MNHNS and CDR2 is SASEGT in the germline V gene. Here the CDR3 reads CASTPRGLAGNEQYF. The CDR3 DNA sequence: TGTGCCAGCACCCCAAGAGGACTAGCGGGAAACGAGCAGTACTTC.

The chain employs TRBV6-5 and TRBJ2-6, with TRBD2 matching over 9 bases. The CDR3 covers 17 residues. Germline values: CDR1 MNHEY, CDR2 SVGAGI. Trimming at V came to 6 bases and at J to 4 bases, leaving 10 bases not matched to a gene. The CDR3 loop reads CASRLPGLATGANVLTF. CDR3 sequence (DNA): TGTGCCAGCAGATTACCGGGACTAGCAACCGGGGCCAACGTCCTGACTTTC.